A single sample gave rise to the 32 T cell receptor beta chains below, sequenced in a study of technical replicates of blood from a handful of donors. Only in-frame clones appear in the TCRdb table, and some are missing; sequencing was by immunoSEQ multiplex PCR. Among 74,000 or so clones listed, approximately 93% were seen once. Sequenced material: T cells isolated from PBMCs. The receptors derive from a human donor in good health.

The rearrangement uses TRBV6-6 and TRBJ2-7; possible D gene TRBD2, 5 bases. The CDR3 consists of 13 residues. Germline V gene data show CDR1 as MNHNY and CDR2 as SVGAGI (reference sequence). The V and J ends lost 7 bases and 3 bases respectively, with 13 bases between them. In nucleotides, the CDR3 is TGTGCCAGCATTCTGGAGGCAGGCTACGAGCAGTACTTC. The encoded protein is CASILEAGYEQYF.

The chain uses TRBV7-9 and TRBJ2-1; the match to TRBD2 covers 12 bases. This CDR3 comprises 18 residues. From germline, CDR1 is SEHNR and CDR2 FQNEAQ (reference sequence). With V trimmed by 3 bases and J by 8 bases, 14 bases remained unmatched. The CDR3 sequence is CASSFRLAGGPVGHEQFF. CDR3 in DNA: TGTGCCAGCAGCTTCCGGCTAGCGGGAGGGCCGGTCGGGCATGAGCAGTTCTTC.

V and J are TRBV19 and TRBJ1-1; D remains ambiguous. V lost 8 bases and J lost 3, with 16 bases in between. This CDR3 contains 14 residues. Germline CDR1 and CDR2: LNHDA and SQIVND (reference sequence). CDR3 sequence: CASAFGEGDTEAFF. CDR3 sequence (DNA): TGTGCCAGTGCGTTCGGGGAAGGAGACACTGAAGCTTTCTTT.

Only one count was recorded for this clone. The chain links TRBV11-1 to TRBJ2-3; TRBD2 matches 11 bases. Germline V CDR1 and CDR2: SGHAT, FQDESV (reference sequence). Trimming cost V 6 bases and J 5 bases; bases outside gene matches: 10. The CDR3 totals 16 residues. As DNA, the CDR3 is TGTGCCAGCAGAGAAATCCCGGGACTAGCGGAAGATACGCAGTATTTT. This codes for CASREIPGLAEDTQYF.

The V and J genes are TRBV30 and TRBJ1-5; the D gene is possibly TRBD1 (5 bases). The CDR3 sequence is 13 residues long. CDR1 is GTSNPN, CDR2 SVGIG, per germline (reference sequence). Trimming shortened V by 4 bases and J by 7 bases, and 14 bases separated the two germline ends. As DNA, the CDR3 is TGTGCCTGGACGGAGACATCAGGGCAGCCCCAGCATTTT. Encoded protein: CAWTETSGQPQHF.

This clone was recorded once. The chain links TRBV5-4 to TRBJ2-2; possible D gene TRBD1, 6 bases. Trimming stripped 3 bases from V and 1 base from J, with 13 bases between. Per germline, CDR1 SGHNT and CDR2 YYREEE (reference sequence). The CDR3 is 16 residues long. The CDR3 nucleotides read TGTGCCAGCAGCTCCCCGGGACATGGGAACACCGGGGAGCTGTTTTTT. Protein product: CASSSPGHGNTGELFF.

This clone has a single count. The V and J genes are TRBV4-1 and TRBJ2-7; 7 nucleotides match TRBD2. The ends lost 0 bases at V and 2 bases at J; junction bases unmatched: 10. The V gene's germline CDR1 is MGHRA and CDR2 YSYEKL. The CDR3 has 17 residues. DNA for the CDR3: TGCGCCAGCAGCCAAGAAAGGGCGGGAGTTTTCGCCTACGAGCAGTACTTC. Amino acids: CASSQERAGVFAYEQYF.

J is TRBJ1-1 and V is TRBV19; D call uncertain. Germline CDR1 and CDR2: LNHDA and SQIVND (reference sequence). Trimming took 3 bases from V and 1 from J, leaving 12 bases between them. CDR3 length equals 15 residues. The CDR3 protein is CASSIDQAGNTEAFF. The CDR3 nucleotides are TGTGCCAGTAGTATCGATCAGGCGGGGAACACTGAAGCTTTCTTT.

The chain recombines TRBV19 with TRBJ1-5; the D is unclear. This CDR3 has 15 amino acids. Deletions cut 3 bases from V and 5 bases from J, with 14 bases between. From germline, CDR1 is LNHDA and CDR2 SQIVND (reference sequence). CDR3 sequence: CASSIFSVEDQPQHF. The CDR3 bases are TGTGCCAGTAGTATTTTCTCGGTCGAAGATCAGCCCCAGCATTTT.

V gene TRBV28 combines with J gene TRBJ2-5, with TRBD1 identical over 10 bases. This CDR3 spans 15 amino acids. V trimming: 4 bases; J trimming: 9 bases; junction bases outside the gene matches: 11. The germline V gene has CDR1 MDHEN and CDR2 SYDVKM. The CDR3 here is CASSYPPGQGKSQYF. In DNA, the CDR3 is TGTGCCAGCAGTTACCCACCGGGACAGGGGAAGTCCCAGTACTTC.

The rearrangement links TRBV5-6 to TRBJ1-5; TRBD1 aligns across 9 bases. V shed 3 bases and J 6 bases; nucleotides not matched to a gene: 4. The germline V gene has CDR1 SGHDT and CDR2 YYEEEE. The CDR3 is made up of 14 amino acids. CDR3 coding DNA: TGTGCCAGCAGCTCCGGGACAGGGAGTCAGCCCCAGCATTTT. This gives the protein CASSSGTGSQPQHF.

The CDR3: CASKQGRPRPRGQPQHF. CDR3 sequence (DNA): TGTGCCAGTAAGCAGGGCCGCCCCAGACCGAGAGGTCAGCCCCAGCATTTT. This chain uses TRBV19 with TRBJ1-5; TRBD1 is a possible D gene (5 bases). The CDR3 is 17 residues long. Per germline, CDR1 LNHDA and CDR2 SQIVND (reference sequence). Trimming took 7 bases from V and 6 from J, leaving 25 bases between them.

The chain employs TRBV7-9 and TRBJ1-1, with 11 bases aligning to TRBD1. V was clipped by 5 bases and J by 1 base; unmatched bases: 12. This CDR3 spans 18 amino acids. The germline CDR1 and CDR2 sequences are SEHNR and FQNEAQ (reference sequence). For the CDR3, the DNA is TGTGCCAGCAGCGCACTTCGGACAGGGGGCTCGACGAACACTGAAGCTTTCTTT. It specifies CASSALRTGGSTNTEAFF.

V gene TRBV15 combines with J gene TRBJ2-4; D might be TRBD1 (6 bases). V was shortened by 5 bases and J by 10 bases, with 18 bases between the two germline ends. There are 14 residues in the CDR3. CDR1 is LNHNV, CDR2 YYDKDF, per germline (reference sequence). CDR3 DNA: TGTGCCACCAGCGTCCGGACAGAAGCCCCGATTCAGTACTTC. As protein: CATSVRTEAPIQYF.

V is TRBV6-6 and J is TRBJ2-6, with D hard to call. Per germline, CDR1 MNHNY and CDR2 SVGAGI (reference sequence). V lost 5 bases and J 0 bases, leaving 8 bases between the germline ends. The CDR3 is made up of 15 amino acids. The CDR3 nucleotides are TGTGCCAGCAGTAATTCCGTCTCTGGGGCCAACGTCCTGACTTTC. Translating it yields CASSNSVSGANVLTF.

CDR3 amino acids: CASSYTGKAYEQYF. DNA for the CDR3: TGTGCCAGCAGTTACACAGGGAAGGCCTACGAGCAGTACTTC. The chain is built from TRBV27 and TRBJ2-7; D possibly corresponds to TRBD1 (6 bases). In germline, CDR1 is MNHEY, CDR2 SMNVEV (reference sequence). There are 14 residues in the CDR3. V lost 4 bases, J lost 2 bases, and 12 bases lay in between.

This clone has only one observation. The rearrangement links TRBV2 to TRBJ1-2, with 10 bases identical to TRBD1. The CDR3 is made up of 15 amino acids. V gave up 2 bases and J gave up 7 bases; unmatched junction bases: 7. CDR1 is SNHLY, CDR2 FYNNEI, per germline. CDR3 coding DNA: TGTGCCAGCAGTGAATTGGGACAGGGGTTATCTGGCTACACCTTC. This sequence encodes CASSELGQGLSGYTF.

The sample holds a few counts of this clone. This chain connects TRBV29-1 to TRBJ1-1; 7 bases agree with TRBD1. V was pared by 7 bases and J by 0 bases, with 2 bases of the junction left unmatched. The CDR3 extends over 12 amino acids. The germline V gene has CDR1 SQVTM and CDR2 ANQGSEA. This CDR3 reads CSGGTVNTEAFF. CDR3 sequence (DNA): TGCAGCGGGGGGACAGTGAACACTGAAGCTTTCTTT. Combining the CDR3 with reference TRBV29-1 and TRBJ1-1 gives the whole variable domain SAVISQKPSRDICQRGTSLTIQCQVDSQVTMMFWYRQQPGQSLTLIATANQGSEATYESGFVIDKFPISRPNLTFSTLTVSNMSPEDSSIYLCSGGTVNTEAFFGQGTRLTVV.

V is TRBV2 and J is TRBJ2-7; tentatively, D is TRBD1 (5 bases). Trimming removed 5 bases at V and 0 bases at J, with 8 bases between. The CDR3 is 13 residues long. Germline CDR1 reads SNHLY; CDR2 reads FYNNEI. The CDR3 loop is CASSSQASYEQYF. CDR3 DNA: TGTGCCAGCAGTTCACAGGCCTCCTACGAGCAGTACTTC. The whole variable domain, remainder taken from reference TRBV2 and TRBJ2-7, is EPEVTQTPSHQVTQMGQEVILRCVPISNHLYFYWYRQILGQKVEFLVSFYNNEISEKSEIFDDQFSVERPDGSNFTLKIRSTKLEDSAMYFCASSSQASYEQYFGPGTRLTVT.

V usage is TRBV11-2 and J usage is TRBJ1-1; TRBD1 might be the D (5 bases). The length of the CDR3 is 15 residues. Germline-derived CDR1 and CDR2 are SGHAT and FQNNGV. The V end lost 1 base, the J end lost 5 bases, and 14 bases lay between the germline ends. This CDR3 is CASSLVHGRVTEAFF. The CDR3 DNA reads TGTGCCAGCAGCTTAGTCCATGGCAGGGTAACTGAAGCTTTCTTT.

In this sample, this clone turned up once. This sequence joins TRBV6-1 and TRBJ1-2; 8 bases map to TRBD1. CDR3 size: 13 residues. V lost 3 bases to trimming and J lost 4 bases; unmatched junction nucleotides: 1. Per germline, CDR1 MNHNS and CDR2 SASEGT. The CDR3 bases are TGTGCCAGCAGTGAGACAGGGGTCTATGGCTACACCTTC. This gives the protein CASSETGVYGYTF.

The chain is built from TRBV29-1 and TRBJ1-1, with unresolved D. Trimming left V 7 bases short and J 1 base short, with 7 bases between. The CDR3 runs to 11 residues. CDR1 is SQVTM, CDR2 ANQGSEA, per germline. In DNA form, the CDR3 reads TGCAGCGGGCGGGAGAACACTGAAGCTTTCTTT. It codes for CSGRENTEAFF.

The gene calls are TRBV5-5 and TRBJ2-7; TRBD1 might be the D (5 bases). Looked up from germline, CDR1 is SGHKS and CDR2 is YYEKEE (reference sequence). Trimming shortened V by 0 bases and J by 3 bases, and 10 bases separated the two germline ends. This CDR3 spans 14 amino acids. CDR3 DNA: TGTGCCAGCAGCTTGGCCGTGGGGCACTACGAGCAGTACTTC. Translation: CASSLAVGHYEQYF.

CDR3 DNA: TGCGCCAGCAGCTCGGGACTAGCGAGAGAGACCCAGTACTTC. It is translated as CASSSGLARETQYF. The chain employs TRBV5-1 and TRBJ2-5; 10 positions match TRBD2. J gave up 4 bases and V 3 bases, and 3 bases lay outside the gene matches. Germline-derived CDR1 and CDR2 are SGHRS and YFSETQ. CDR3 length: 14 amino acids.

V usage is TRBV7-3 and J usage is TRBJ2-1, with 9 bases identical to TRBD2. The CDR3 extends over 16 amino acids. The V gene's germline CDR1 is SGHTA and CDR2 FQGTGA. The junction had 12 bases not matched to a gene; V was cut back by 5 bases and J by 7 bases. The DNA for the CDR3 is TGTGCCAGCAGCCAGCGTTGGCGGGAGGGCCCGAATGAGCAGTTCTTC. This encodes CASSQRWREGPNEQFF.

The rearrangement links TRBV2 to TRBJ1-2, with 9 positions matching TRBD1. There are 14 residues in the CDR3. Trimming cost V 8 bases and J 3 bases; bases outside gene matches: 7. Per germline, CDR1 SNHLY and CDR2 FYNNEI. The CDR3 here is CASLLTGGDYGYTF. In DNA form, the CDR3 reads TGTGCCAGCTTGCTGACAGGGGGGGACTATGGCTACACCTTC.

The V and J genes are TRBV20-1 and TRBJ2-7, with unresolved D. V shed 6 bases and J shed 5 bases, with 2 bases lying between them. The germline gives CDR1 DFQATT, CDR2 SNEGSKA (reference sequence). The CDR3 runs 8 residues. Here the CDR3 DNA reads TGCAGTGCCAACGAGCAGTACTTC. It codes for CSANEQYF.

This clone appeared a single time. The chain uses TRBV4-1 and TRBJ2-7; TRBD2 aligns across 9 bases. The CDR3 is 17 residues long. Germline V gives CDR1 MGHRA, CDR2 YSYEKL. V shed 0 bases and J 7 bases; nucleotides not matched to a gene: 13. The CDR3 DNA reads TGCGCCAGCAGCCAAGAACAAGCGGGAGGCCGCTTTAGGGAGCAGTACTTC. Translation gives CASSQEQAGGRFREQYF.

CDR3 sequence (DNA): TGTGCCAGCAGGCGCTTGGGACAGGGGAGCTACGAGCAGTACTTC. It specifies CASRRLGQGSYEQYF. The V call is TRBV28, the J call TRBJ2-7; 10 bases match TRBD1. This CDR3 contains 15 residues. V gave up 6 bases and J gave up 3 bases; unmatched junction bases: 8. Germline-derived CDR1 and CDR2 are MDHEN and SYDVKM.

The genes are TRBV2 and TRBJ2-1, with 10 positions matching TRBD1. After removal of 5 bases from V and 8 bases from J, the junction contained 12 bases not matched to a gene. The CDR3 totals 16 residues. Germline CDR1 is SNHLY and CDR2 is FYNNEI. CDR3 DNA sequence: TGTGCCAGCAGTCCGGGACAGGGGATTTTAGTTGATGAGCAGTTCTTC. Its translation is CASSPGQGILVDEQFF. Complete variable domain (other parts from reference TRBV2 and TRBJ2-1): EPEVTQTPSHQVTQMGQEVILRCVPISNHLYFYWYRQILGQKVEFLVSFYNNEISEKSEIFDDQFSVERPDGSNFTLKIRSTKLEDSAMYFCASSPGQGILVDEQFFGPGTRLTVL.

This clone was recorded only once. V is TRBV15 and J is TRBJ1-2, with D possibly TRBD1 on 6 matching bases. V lost 0 bases to trimming and J lost 6 bases, with 11 bases between them. The CDR3 runs to 14 residues. Germline V gene lookup returns CDR1 LNHNV and CDR2 YYDKDF (reference sequence). CDR3 protein: CATSRELQGNGYTF. The CDR3 DNA follows: TGTGCCACCAGCAGAGAGCTACAGGGAAATGGCTACACCTTC.

The CDR3, as DNA: TGTGCCATCAGTGGAGGGGACATGGGCAGCTACGAGCAGTACTTC. Translated: CAISGGDMGSYEQYF. The chain carries TRBV10-3 and TRBJ2-7, with a possible D match to TRBD1 (6 bases). Trimming shortened V by 4 bases and J by 3 bases, and 16 bases separated the two germline ends. Germline-derived CDR1 and CDR2 are ENHRY and SYGVKD. The CDR3 is made up of 15 amino acids.